One sample yielded the 30 T cell receptor beta chains listed below, sequenced in a study of early T cells in non-severe SARS-CoV-2 infection. In TCRdb, the 5' RACE reads were re-called with MiXCR into one record per CDR3 protein. The table shows 35,000 to 50,000 distinct CDR3 sequences, with 7.1% occurring only once. Sequencing was performed on whole blood. These receptors originate from an adult who was a healthcare worker with PCR-confirmed SARS-CoV-2 infection or an uninfected control (not recorded which).

V usage is TRBV12-3 or TRBV12-4 and J usage is TRBJ2-6, with 10 bases matching TRBD1. J lost 2 bases, V lost 5 bases, and 0 bases had no gene match. This CDR3 has 15 residues. The CDR3 loop reads CASSDRGPGANVLTF. The CDR3 bases are TGTGCCAGCAGTGACAGGGGGCCTGGGGCCAACGTCCTGACTTTC.

This sequence joins TRBV9 and TRBJ1-6; 11 bases are a match to TRBD1. J lost 3 bases, V lost 6 bases, and 11 bases had no gene match. Germline assignment: CDR1 SGDLS and CDR2 YYNGEE. This CDR3 has 18 residues. Here the CDR3 DNA reads TGTGCCAGCACCCTAGATGGGACAGGGGGTCGCTATAATTCACCCCTCCACTTT. Protein product: CASTLDGTGGRYNSPLHF.

V is TRBV6-5 and J is TRBJ1-2; D is perhaps TRBD1 (6 bases). Germline CDR1 reads MNHEY; CDR2 reads SVGAGI. V was cut by 0 bases and J by 4 bases, with 9 bases left in between. This CDR3 has 14 residues. CDR3 region: CASSYSWGAYGYTF. Here the CDR3 DNA reads TGTGCCAGCAGTTACTCGTGGGGGGCCTATGGCTACACCTTC.

V usage is TRBV7-2 and J usage is TRBJ1-5; D remains unclear. The length of the CDR3 is 15 residues. Trimming left V 3 bases short and J 5 bases short, with 14 bases between. The germline V gene has CDR1 SGHTA and CDR2 FQGNSA. CDR3 in amino acids: CASSFSGHGDQPQHF. In DNA, the CDR3 is TGTGCCAGCAGCTTTTCAGGCCACGGGGATCAGCCCCAGCATTTT.

In regard to this clonotype: This may be a read error, as it is one base from a much larger clone. The chain uses TRBV18 and TRBJ1-5; a weak D match, TRBD1 (5 bases). The V end lost 6 bases, the J end lost 3 bases, and 15 bases lay between the germline ends. The CDR3 totals 15 residues. CDR1 KGHSH and CDR2 LQKENI come from the germline V gene. The CDR3 region has the DNA TGTGCCAGCTCCCCAGGGAGTTCTCACAATCAGCCCCAGCATTTT. Translating it yields CASSPGSSHNQPQHF.

This clonotype was detected ten times or more. The chain employs TRBV20-1 and TRBJ2-2; D uncertain. Germline V gene data show CDR1 as DFQATT and CDR2 as SNEGSKA (reference sequence). The V and J ends lost 0 bases and 1 base respectively, with 9 bases between them. The CDR3 runs 15 residues. CDR3 DNA: TGCAGTGCTAGAGATGAGGCCGTGAACACCGGGGAGCTGTTTTTT. Amino acid sequence: CSARDEAVNTGELFF.

This clonotype appeared many times. This rearrangement joins TRBV6-1 to TRBJ1-1; D might be TRBD1 (5 bases). From germline, CDR1 is MNHNS and CDR2 SASEGT. This CDR3 has 14 residues. V lost 0 bases and J 1 base, leaving 6 bases between the germline ends. This chain's CDR3 is CASSEAGQNTEAFF. DNA for the CDR3: TGTGCCAGCAGTGAAGCCGGACAGAACACTGAAGCTTTCTTT.

This clonotype was found a few times. The gene calls are TRBV4-3 and TRBJ1-6, with D unclear. Trimming pared 0 bases from V and 3 bases from J, leaving 12 bases between. This CDR3 comprises 17 residues. Germline V gives CDR1 LGHNA, CDR2 YSLEER. The CDR3 reads CASSQDARAGYNSPLHF. In nucleotides, the CDR3 is TGCGCCAGCAGCCAAGATGCGAGGGCTGGCTATAATTCACCCCTCCACTTT.

This clonotype turned up a few times. The rearrangement joins TRBV7-2 to TRBJ2-7; TRBD1 aligns across 8 bases. V lost 4 bases, J lost 3 bases, and 8 bases stayed unmatched. The CDR3 has 15 amino acids. Looked up from germline, CDR1 is SGHTA and CDR2 is FQGNSA. The chain's CDR3 is CASSSGQGEYYEQYF. The CDR3 bases are TGTGCCAGCAGCTCCGGACAGGGAGAGTACTACGAGCAGTACTTC. The full variable domain, its missing parts supplied by reference TRBV7-2 and TRBJ2-7, is GAGVSQSPSNKVTEKGKDVELRCDPISGHTALYWYRQSLGQGLEFLIYFQGNSAPDKSGLPSDRFSAERTGGSVSTLTIQRTQQEDSAVYLCASSSGQGEYYEQYFGPGTRLTVT.

The rearrangement joins TRBV6-5 to TRBJ2-1; 12 bases align to TRBD2. Germline lookup yields CDR1 MNHEY and CDR2 SVGAGI. This CDR3 has 15 residues. V trimming: 6 bases; J trimming: 7 bases; junction bases outside the gene matches: 7. The CDR3 sequence is CASSLAGGPVNEQFF. DNA for the CDR3: TGTGCCAGCAGCCTAGCGGGGGGGCCAGTAAATGAGCAGTTCTTC.

This clonotype was counted ten times or more. The genes are TRBV12-3 or TRBV12-4 and TRBJ2-4; tentatively, D is TRBD2 (5 bases). The CDR3 has 15 amino acids. V was pared by 4 bases and J by 0 bases, with 10 bases between. The CDR3 reads CASSWGALAKNIQYF. The CDR3 DNA follows: TGTGCCAGCAGTTGGGGAGCCCTAGCCAAAAACATTCAGTACTTC.

The sample holds many counts of this clonotype. The chain uses TRBV12-3 or TRBV12-4 and TRBJ1-1; D ambiguous. Trimming removed 7 bases at V and 1 base at J, with 10 bases between. This CDR3 contains 13 residues. The CDR3 coding sequence is TGTGCCAGCAACCCATCGCCGAACACTGAAGCTTTCTTT. Its translation: CASNPSPNTEAFF.

This clonotype was recorded at least ten times. The chain carries TRBV2 and TRBJ1-2, with 7 bases matching TRBD1. Germline CDR1 is SNHLY and CDR2 is FYNNEI. V lost 6 bases, J lost 8 bases, and 12 bases stayed unmatched. This CDR3 comprises 14 residues. The CDR3 sequence: CASRETGNASGYTF. The CDR3 bases are TGTGCCAGCAGGGAGACAGGGAACGCGTCCGGCTACACCTTC.

This clonotype has just a few counts. The J gene is TRBJ1-3, the V gene TRBV12-3 or TRBV12-4, with D unclear. The CDR3 extends over 18 amino acids. Trimming stripped 0 bases from V and 5 bases from J, with 20 bases between. In DNA, the CDR3 is TGTGCCAGCAGTTTAGCGGTCCGGGGTGCAAATGAGAGAAACACCATATATTTT. Translated: CASSLAVRGANERNTIYF.

This clonotype has more than one count but fewer than ten. The chain employs TRBV20-1 and TRBJ2-7; 9 bases agree with TRBD1. The CDR3 covers 14 residues. V shed 4 bases and J 1 base; nucleotides not matched to a gene: 5. CDR1 and CDR2 from the germline V gene are DFQATT and SNEGSKA (reference sequence). The CDR3 loop is CSAMTGGGSYEQYF. The CDR3 region has the DNA TGCAGTGCTATGACAGGGGGTGGTTCCTACGAGCAGTACTTC.

There are many counts of this clonotype. The chain employs TRBV29-1 and TRBJ2-1; no clear D. This CDR3 has 11 residues. Germline V gene lookup returns CDR1 SQVTM and CDR2 ANQGSEA. Trimming shortened V by 6 bases and J by 4 bases, and 7 bases separated the two germline ends. CDR3 coding DNA: TGCAGCGTCTCCCCGTACAATGAGCAGTTCTTC. This translates into CSVSPYNEQFF.

The J gene is TRBJ1-1, the V gene TRBV25-1; the D is unclear. Germline V gene sequence: CDR1 MGHDK, CDR2 SYGVNS. The CDR3 spans 12 residues. Deletions cut 5 bases from V and 7 bases from J, with 11 bases between. The CDR3 nucleotides are TGTGCCAGCAGTCCGGGATTCGGTGAAGCTTTCTTT. It codes for CASSPGFGEAFF.

This clonotype came up a few times. The chain uses TRBV7-2 and TRBJ2-3; either TRBD1 or TRBD2 may fit D (6 bases each). Germline V gene sequence: CDR1 SGHTA, CDR2 FQGNSA. This CDR3 contains 14 residues. The V gene lost 6 bases and the J gene lost 0 bases, with 10 bases spanning the gap. CDR3 in amino acids: CASRWGASTDTQYF. CDR3 in DNA: TGTGCCAGCAGGTGGGGGGCTAGCACAGATACGCAGTATTTT. Using reference TRBV7-2 and TRBJ2-3 for the parts outside the CDR3, the full variable domain is GAGVSQSPSNKVTEKGKDVELRCDPISGHTALYWYRQSLGQGLEFLIYFQGNSAPDKSGLPSDRFSAERTGGSVSTLTIQRTQQEDSAVYLCASRWGASTDTQYFGPGTRLTVL.

Many counts were recorded for this clonotype. This chain connects TRBV3-1 to TRBJ2-1; weak D call: TRBD2 (6 bases). Trimming cost V 1 base and J 0 bases, with 10 bases left between them. The CDR3 spans 16 residues. Germline V gives CDR1 LGHDT, CDR2 YNNKEL (reference sequence). The CDR3 region is CASSQASVSSYNEQFF. The CDR3 region has the DNA TGTGCCAGCAGCCAAGCTAGCGTCAGCTCCTACAATGAGCAGTTCTTC.

This clonotype was recorded a few times. This sequence joins TRBV11-3 and TRBJ2-3; D gene uncertain. Trimming left V 3 bases short and J 1 base short, with 5 bases between. Germline V gene lookup returns CDR1 SGHNT and CDR2 YENEEA. CDR3 length: 13 residues. The CDR3 bases are TGTGCCAGCAGCTTGGACGGCACAGATACGCAGTATTTT. Translating gives CASSLDGTDTQYF.

The rearrangement links TRBV6-1 to TRBJ1-1; unclear D gene. The CDR3 sequence is 13 residues long. Germline V gene lookup returns CDR1 MNHNS and CDR2 SASEGT. V was pared by 6 bases and J by 5 bases, with 13 bases between. The CDR3, as DNA: TGTGCCAGCAGCAGGTTCCTGCAGACTGAAGCTTTCTTT. Protein product: CASSRFLQTEAFF.

This clonotype has just a few counts. This CDR3 reads CASSIGQGEKLFF. CDR3 bases: TGTGCCAGTAGTATTGGACAGGGTGAAAAACTGTTTTTT. The chain couples TRBV19 to TRBJ1-4, with TRBD1 identical over 8 bases. The CDR3 runs to 13 residues. Germline V lookup: CDR1 LNHDA, CDR2 SQIVND (reference sequence). V was clipped by 3 bases and J by 7 bases; unmatched bases: 1.

This clonotype was counted at least ten times. This rearrangement joins TRBV20-1 to TRBJ1-5; perhaps TRBD1 as D (5 bases). The CDR3 is 17 amino acids. Germline values: CDR1 DFQATT, CDR2 SNEGSKA (reference sequence). Trimming left V 0 bases short and J 0 bases short, with 15 bases between. CDR3 region: CSARDQAGPYSNQPQHF. The CDR3 bases are TGCAGTGCTAGAGATCAGGCAGGGCCATATAGCAATCAGCCCCAGCATTTT.

This chain joins TRBV5-6 and TRBJ1-1; TRBD1 matches at 8 bases. Per germline, CDR1 SGHDT and CDR2 YYEEEE. This CDR3 is 14 amino acids long. After removal of 3 bases from V and 1 base from J, the junction contained 2 bases not matched to a gene. CDR3 DNA sequence: TGTGCCAGCAGCTGGGACAGGTCGAACACTGAAGCTTTCTTT. This codes for CASSWDRSNTEAFF.

V and J are TRBV7-9 and TRBJ2-7, with TRBD1 matching 9 bases. The CDR3 loop spans 15 amino acids. Germline V gene lookup returns CDR1 SEHNR and CDR2 FQNEAQ (reference sequence). V was clipped by 0 bases and J by 2 bases; unmatched bases: 2. CDR3 in amino acids: CASSLAGQGPYEQYF. CDR3 bases: TGTGCCAGCAGCTTAGCGGGACAGGGCCCCTACGAGCAGTACTTC. The whole variable domain, remainder taken from reference TRBV7-9 and TRBJ2-7, is DTGVSQNPRHKITKRGQNVTFRCDPISEHNRLYWYRQTLGQGPEFLTYFQNEAQLEKSRLLSDRFSAERPKGSFSTLEIQRTEQGDSAMYLCASSLAGQGPYEQYFGPGTRLTVT.

This clonotype was counted only a few times. The chain carries TRBV5-6 and TRBJ2-7; 9 positions match TRBD1. The CDR3 consists of 15 residues. Germline V lookup: CDR1 SGHDT, CDR2 YYEEEE. V lost 2 bases and J lost 5; bases outside the gene matches: 8. The CDR3 region is CASSFPGTGINEQYF. The CDR3 DNA follows: TGTGCCAGCAGCTTCCCCGGGACAGGGATCAACGAGCAGTACTTC.

V is TRBV5-1 and J is TRBJ1-6; weak D call: TRBD1 (5 bases). The CDR3 runs to 15 residues. In germline, CDR1 is SGHRS, CDR2 YFSETQ. V was cut by 4 bases and J by 7 bases, with 15 bases left in between. CDR3 region: CASSPGHGGNSPLHF. CDR3 DNA sequence: TGCGCCAGCAGCCCAGGACACGGAGGGAATTCACCCCTCCACTTT.

The chain has TRBV7-9 and TRBJ2-7, with TRBD2 as a possible D gene (6 bases). The V end lost 1 base, the J end lost 0 bases, and 10 bases lay between the germline ends. The CDR3 consists of 15 residues. Germline V CDR1 and CDR2: SEHNR, FQNEAQ (reference sequence). The CDR3 is CASSLVTGSSYEQYF. CDR3 DNA sequence: TGTGCCAGCAGCTTAGTGACCGGGAGCTCCTACGAGCAGTACTTC.

This clonotype was picked up many times. The V call is TRBV6-2 or TRBV6-3, the J call TRBJ2-7; D is unclear. Germline V CDR1 and CDR2: MNHEY, SVGEGT. The length of the CDR3 is 13 residues. Trimming stripped 2 bases from V and 0 bases from J, with 5 bases between. Here the CDR3 reads CASSYALSYEQYF. The DNA of the CDR3 is TGTGCCAGCAGTTACGCTCTCTCCTACGAGCAGTACTTC.

This clonotype was observed at least ten times. This chain uses TRBV11-2 with TRBJ1-1; no definite D call. The germline gives CDR1 SGHAT, CDR2 FQNNGV. V dropped 5 bases and J dropped 2 bases, with 15 bases sitting between them. This CDR3 has 15 amino acids. The CDR3 region has the DNA TGTGCCAGCAGCCGAGAAGTCTGGGAAAACACTGAAGCTTTCTTT. Translation gives CASSREVWENTEAFF.